This T cell receptor (beta chain) was identified during a study of neoadjuvant anti-PD-1 for oral cavity cancer. Study background: Around day 43, patients without progression received a fourth nivolumab dose before surgery.

The method was immunoSEQ multiplex PCR; TCRdb's version includes in-frame clones alone and lacks a portion of them. The sample has roughly 16,000 clones; 66% are singletons. The CDR3 has 12 residues. Germline CDR1 reads GTSNPN; CDR2 reads SVGIG (reference sequence). Trimming took off 2 bases at V and 6 bases at J, with 10 bases between the two ends. The starting material was PBMCs, obtained before nivolumab (anti-PD-1) treatment. The chain uses TRBV30 and TRBJ1-2, with D unclear. This sequence was found in a person between 40 and 85 years old with oral cavity squamous cell carcinoma. CDR3 protein: CAWSLDPNGYTF. The CDR3 DNA reads as TGTGCCTGGAGTTTGGACCCTAATGGCTACACCTTC.